Presented here are 32 T cell receptor beta chains from one specimen sequenced in a study of blood T cell repertoires in COVID-19. Sequencing used immunoSEQ multiplex PCR; TCRdb keeps in-frame clones, though not all of them. The repertoire includes about 55,000 clones, approximately 85% of them detected once, and about 12% sits in the top ten. The sequenced sample consisted of peripheral blood. These receptors were obtained from a human donor in a cohort sampled during active COVID-19.

The CDR3 reads CASSDLWGVNYGYTF. Here the CDR3 DNA reads TGTGCCAGCAGTGATTTATGGGGGGTAAACTATGGCTACACCTTC. The chain links TRBV6-1 to TRBJ1-2, with D possibly TRBD1 on 5 matching bases. The CDR3 runs to 15 residues. The V gene's germline CDR1 is MNHNS and CDR2 SASEGT. Trimming shortened V by 3 bases and J by 2 bases, and 13 bases separated the two germline ends.

V is TRBV12-3 or TRBV12-4 and J is TRBJ1-1; 9 bases agree with TRBD1. The J segment lost 9 bases and the V segment lost 3 bases, leaving 5 bases of the junction unmatched. The CDR3 contains 13 residues. The CDR3: CASSLRDRDKAFF. The DNA of the CDR3 is TGTGCCAGCAGTTTGCGGGACAGGGATAAAGCTTTCTTT.

The chain uses TRBV6-5 and TRBJ1-3, with D maybe TRBD1 (5 bases). The germline gives CDR1 MNHEY, CDR2 SVGAGI. The CDR3 loop spans 15 amino acids. Trimming removed 2 bases at V and 0 bases at J, with 8 bases between. DNA for the CDR3: TGTGCCAGCAGTTACAGGGGAAGCTCTGGAAACACCATATATTTT. Encoded protein: CASSYRGSSGNTIYF.

The J gene is TRBJ2-1, the V gene TRBV6-2 or TRBV6-3; 9 nucleotides line up with TRBD2. Looked up from germline, CDR1 is MNHEY and CDR2 is SVGEGT. The ends lost 4 bases at V and 9 bases at J; junction bases unmatched: 10. This CDR3 spans 15 amino acids. The DNA for the CDR3 is TGTGCCAGCAGTTGGGGGACTAGCCTTGAGGGTGAGCAGTTCTTC. Translation: CASSWGTSLEGEQFF.

The table lists this clone with many counts. The chain employs TRBV9 and TRBJ2-2, with D unclear. Germline V gene data show CDR1 as SGDLS and CDR2 as YYNGEE. Trimming shortened V by 4 bases and J by 0 bases, and 7 bases separated the two germline ends. The CDR3 covers 14 residues. The CDR3: CASSSTTNTGELFF. The CDR3 coding sequence is TGTGCCAGCAGCTCCACTACGAACACCGGGGAGCTGTTTTTT. Together with reference TRBV9 and TRBJ2-2, the CDR3 gives the full variable domain: DSGVTQTPKHLITATGQRVTLRCSPRSGDLSVYWYQQSLDQGLQFLIQYYNGEERAKGNILERFSAQQFPDLHSELNLSSLELGDSALYFCASSSTTNTGELFFGEGSRLTVL.

This chain links TRBV6-2 or TRBV6-3 with TRBJ1-5, with 7 positions matching TRBD1. The V segment lost 2 bases and the J segment 2 bases; nucleotides outside the gene matches: 6. The V gene's germline CDR1 is MNHEY and CDR2 SVGEGT. This CDR3 region has 16 residues. The DNA of the CDR3 is TGTGCCAGCAGTTACGGACAGGCCTGGGGCAATCAGCCCCAGCATTTT. It encodes CASSYGQAWGNQPQHF.

This chain links TRBV9 with TRBJ2-7; 8 nucleotides match TRBD1. Germline CDR1 reads SGDLS; CDR2 reads YYNGEE. CDR3 length equals 13 residues. Trimming cost V 4 bases and J 5 bases; bases outside gene matches: 5. CDR3 nucleotides: TGTGCCAGCAGCTCTCGGACAGGGAACGAGCAGTACTTC. Translated: CASSSRTGNEQYF.

The chain uses TRBV18 and TRBJ1-2; D is uncertain. This CDR3 spans 17 amino acids. Per the germline V gene, CDR1 is KGHSH and CDR2 is LQKENI. Trimming removed 0 bases from V and 3 bases from J, with 17 bases in between. As DNA, the CDR3 is TGTGCCAGCTCACCACCGGCCCAACCTACCGGGGACTATGGCTACACCTTC. Its protein product is CASSPPAQPTGDYGYTF.

The chain joins TRBV9 to TRBJ2-7, with D hard to call. Trimming shortened V by 0 bases and J by 3 bases, and 7 bases separated the two germline ends. From germline, CDR1 is SGDLS and CDR2 YYNGEE. The length of the CDR3 is 13 residues. CDR3 loop: CASSVVPGYEQYF. The DNA of the CDR3 is TGTGCCAGCAGCGTAGTCCCAGGCTACGAGCAGTACTTC.

This sequence joins TRBV15 and TRBJ2-4; weak D call: TRBD2 (6 bases). V lost 1 base and J 0 bases, leaving 10 bases between the germline ends. Germline V gene lookup returns CDR1 LNHNV and CDR2 YYDKDF (reference sequence). The CDR3 runs to 16 residues. CDR3 sequence (DNA): TGTGCCACCAGCAGAGGGAGGGTAGAAGCCAAAAACATTCAGTACTTC. It codes for CATSRGRVEAKNIQYF.

The CDR3 DNA sequence: TGCGCCAGCAGCCAAGACAGGGGTTCCAACGAGCAGTACTTC. It encodes CASSQDRGSNEQYF. J is TRBJ2-7 and V is TRBV4-3; D may be TRBD1 (6 bases). The germline V gene encodes CDR1 LGHNA and CDR2 YSLEER. The CDR3 covers 14 residues. Trimming took 0 bases from V and 5 from J, leaving 11 bases between them.

V usage is TRBV7-9 and J usage is TRBJ2-1, with D perhaps TRBD2 (5 bases). The CDR3 covers 12 residues. CDR1 is SEHNR and CDR2 is FQNEAQ in the germline V gene (reference sequence). The germline V and J ends were trimmed by 5 bases and 10 bases, with 12 bases remaining between them. CDR3 sequence (DNA): TGTGCCAGCAGCATCTCTTCGGGAGAGCAGTTCTTC. It is translated as CASSISSGEQFF.

The chain is built from TRBV5-1 and TRBJ1-2; D unclear. With 1 base removed from V and 4 bases from J, the gap between germline ends came to 11 bases. Germline V CDR1 and CDR2: SGHRS, YFSETQ. This CDR3 is 14 amino acids long. The CDR3 sequence is CASSLSAGAYGYTF. CDR3 DNA: TGCGCCAGCAGCTTGTCGGCGGGAGCCTATGGCTACACCTTC.

This sequence joins TRBV29-1 and TRBJ1-4; D is undetermined. Looked up from germline, CDR1 is SQVTM and CDR2 is ANQGSEA. Trimming shortened V by 1 base and J by 7 bases, and 4 bases separated the two germline ends. The CDR3 is 11 residues long. DNA of the CDR3: TGCAGCGTTGAAGCAGTTGAAAAACTGTTTTTT. Amino acids: CSVEAVEKLFF.

The CDR3 spells CASRRSYNEQFF. CDR3 DNA sequence: TGTGCCAGCCGCAGGTCCTACAATGAGCAGTTCTTC. The chain is built from TRBV28 and TRBJ2-1; no reliable D call. The V and J ends lost 8 bases and 1 base respectively, with 6 bases between them. Germline assignment: CDR1 MDHEN and CDR2 SYDVKM. This CDR3 is built from 12 residues.

The rearrangement uses TRBV24-1 and TRBJ2-1; 8 positions agree with TRBD2. The V segment lost 1 base and the J segment 2 bases; nucleotides outside the gene matches: 6. The germline gives CDR1 KGHDR, CDR2 SFDVKD. CDR3 length equals 17 residues. The CDR3 reads CATSDFMRGATYNEQFF. CDR3 in DNA: TGTGCCACCAGTGATTTTATGCGGGGGGCCACCTACAATGAGCAGTTCTTC.

The chain uses TRBV14 and TRBJ1-6, with D perhaps TRBD1 (6 bases). Germline CDR1 is SGHDN and CDR2 is FVKESK. The CDR3 has 15 amino acids. Trimming took 0 bases from V and 10 from J, leaving 13 bases between them. The chain's CDR3 is CASSQEQGSWSPLHF. CDR3 coding DNA: TGTGCCAGCAGCCAAGAACAGGGTAGTTGGTCACCCCTCCACTTT.

The V call is TRBV11-1, the J call TRBJ2-7; weak D call: TRBD2 (5 bases). CDR1 and CDR2 from the germline V gene are SGHAT and FQDESV (reference sequence). CDR3 length equals 15 residues. V lost 2 bases and J lost 0, with 11 bases in between. This CDR3 is CASSLSADPSYEQYF. CDR3 DNA: TGTGCCAGCAGCTTATCAGCGGACCCCTCCTACGAGCAGTACTTC.

This chain links TRBV19 with TRBJ2-4; D perhaps matches TRBD2 (6 bases). In germline, CDR1 is LNHDA, CDR2 SQIVND (reference sequence). The CDR3 totals 15 residues. The V and J ends lost 3 bases and 3 bases respectively, with 12 bases between them. This CDR3 is CASSIGGIVKNIQYF. The DNA of the CDR3 is TGTGCCAGTAGTATTGGAGGGATTGTCAAAAACATTCAGTACTTC.

This chain connects TRBV7-2 to TRBJ2-2; D is possibly TRBD2 (6 bases). This CDR3 has 17 amino acids. Deletions cut 3 bases from V and 1 base from J, with 15 bases between. Germline lookup yields CDR1 SGHTA and CDR2 FQGNSA. CDR3 nucleotides: TGTGCCAGCAGCTTCCCCTCCGGGGGTCTGAACACCGGGGAGCTGTTTTTT. Translated: CASSFPSGGLNTGELFF. The full variable domain, with the rest looked up from reference TRBV7-2 and TRBJ2-2, is GAGVSQSPSNKVTEKGKDVELRCDPISGHTALYWYRQSLGQGLEFLIYFQGNSAPDKSGLPSDRFSAERTGGSVSTLTIQRTQQEDSAVYLCASSFPSGGLNTGELFFGEGSRLTVL.

This chain links TRBV30 with TRBJ2-7; tentatively, D is TRBD2 (7 bases). Germline V CDR1 and CDR2: GTSNPN, SVGIG (reference sequence). V was shortened by 5 bases and J by 5 bases, with 22 bases between the two germline ends. CDR3 size: 15 residues. The CDR3 spells CAWRLARGPLNEQYF. Here the CDR3 DNA reads TGTGCCTGGCGGCTGGCGCGGGGGCCCCTCAACGAGCAGTACTTC.

As concerns this clone: At one end the junction does not follow the germline gene, possibly because of a read error. The chain recombines TRBV5-4 with TRBJ2-4, with a tentative D call TRBD2 (8 bases). This CDR3 spans 15 amino acids. The germline V gene encodes CDR1 SGHNT and CDR2 YYREEE (reference sequence). The CDR3 DNA reads as TGTGCCACCAGCGGGGGACAGCGCCAAGAAAACATTCAGTACTTC. This codes for CATSGGQRQENIQYF.

This chain joins TRBV5-1 and TRBJ2-3, with 9 bases matching TRBD1. Looked up from germline, CDR1 is SGHRS and CDR2 is YFSETQ. CDR3 length: 17 residues. Trimming removed 4 bases from V and 1 base from J; junction bases left unmatched: 10. The CDR3 here is CASSIFRQGGGTDTQYF. DNA of the CDR3: TGCGCCAGCAGCATCTTCAGACAGGGGGGAGGCACAGATACGCAGTATTTT.

The V call is TRBV5-4, the J call TRBJ1-4; D possibly corresponds to TRBD1 (5 bases). Germline V gives CDR1 SGHNT, CDR2 YYREEE (reference sequence). The length of the CDR3 is 12 residues. V was cut by 2 bases and J by 11 bases, with 10 bases left in between. The CDR3 sequence: CASSFPQGKLFF. CDR3 bases: TGTGCCAGCAGCTTTCCCCAGGGTAAACTGTTTTTT.

The chain uses TRBV5-5 and TRBJ2-2; D unresolved. Between the trimmed V and J ends, which lost 0 bases and 1 base, there was a span of 4 bases. The CDR3 is 14 residues long. Per germline, CDR1 SGHKS and CDR2 YYEKEE (reference sequence). Written as DNA, the CDR3 is TGTGCCAGCAGCTTGGGCGTGAACACCGGGGAGCTGTTTTTT. It is translated as CASSLGVNTGELFF. Complete variable domain (other parts from reference TRBV5-5 and TRBJ2-2): DAGVTQSPTHLIKTRGQQVTLRCSPISGHKSVSWYQQVLGQGPQFIFQYYEKEERGRGNFPDRFSARQFPNYSSELNVNALLLGDSALYLCASSLGVNTGELFFGEGSRLTVL.

J is TRBJ2-5 and V is TRBV4-1; 12 bases agree with TRBD2. After removal of 0 bases from V and 5 bases from J, the junction contained 4 bases not matched to a gene. This CDR3 has 16 amino acids. Per germline, CDR1 MGHRA and CDR2 YSYEKL. CDR3 in DNA: TGCGCCAGCAGCCAAGACGGACTAGCGGGAAGGGAGACCCAGTACTTC. Translated, it gives CASSQDGLAGRETQYF.

The rearrangement uses TRBV6-5 and TRBJ2-2; D unclear. V was shortened by 6 bases and J by 2 bases, with 13 bases between the two germline ends. Germline V lookup: CDR1 MNHEY, CDR2 SVGAGI. This CDR3 is built from 15 residues. For the CDR3, the DNA is TGTGCCAGCAGCCCCCGGGTTAGCAACACCGGGGAGCTGTTTTTT. This encodes CASSPRVSNTGELFF.

The gene calls are TRBV5-1 and TRBJ1-1, with D perhaps TRBD1 (6 bases). This CDR3 is 14 amino acids long. V shed 0 bases and J shed 5 bases, with 11 bases lying between them. CDR1 is SGHRS and CDR2 is YFSETQ in the germline V gene. CDR3 region: CASSLAGAQTEAFF. The CDR3 region has the DNA TGCGCCAGCAGCTTGGCAGGGGCGCAGACTGAAGCTTTCTTT.

The V and J genes are TRBV19 and TRBJ2-7; 8 nucleotides line up with TRBD2. The CDR3 consists of 14 residues. The V segment lost 7 bases and the J segment 0 bases; nucleotides outside the gene matches: 5. Germline V gene lookup returns CDR1 LNHDA and CDR2 SQIVND (reference sequence). The CDR3 region has the DNA TGTGCCAGTATGGGTACTAGCGGCTCCTACGAGCAGTACTTC. The encoded protein is CASMGTSGSYEQYF.

This clone was counted a single time. CDR3 protein: CASSPFGGDGSPLHF. The CDR3, as DNA: TGTGCCAGCTCCCCCTTCGGGGGTGACGGTTCACCCCTCCACTTT. The rearrangement joins TRBV28 to TRBJ1-6; possible D gene TRBD1, 5 bases. The CDR3 has 15 residues. Trimming removed 8 bases from V and 9 bases from J, with 20 bases in between. The germline V gene has CDR1 MDHEN and CDR2 SYDVKM.

The CDR3 here is CASSLPRGNTGELFF. The DNA for the CDR3 is TGTGCCAGCAGTTTACCCAGGGGGAACACCGGGGAGCTGTTTTTT. V and J are TRBV28 and TRBJ2-2; D might be TRBD1 (6 bases). V was trimmed by 2 bases and J by 1 base, leaving 8 bases between them. Germline CDR1 and CDR2: MDHEN and SYDVKM. The CDR3 covers 15 residues. Using reference TRBV28 and TRBJ2-2 for the parts outside the CDR3, the full variable domain is DVKVTQSSRYLVKRTGEKVFLECVQDMDHENMFWYRQDPGLGLRLIYFSYDVKMKEKGDIPEGYSVSREKKERFSLILESASTNQTSMYLCASSLPRGNTGELFFGEGSRLTVL.

The rearrangement uses TRBV4-1 and TRBJ2-7, with 12 nucleotides matching TRBD2. This CDR3 has 17 amino acids. The germline gives CDR1 MGHRA, CDR2 YSYEKL. After removal of 4 bases from V and 3 bases from J, the junction contained 10 bases not matched to a gene. The CDR3 sequence: CASSLAGLAGGDYEQYF. For the CDR3, the DNA is TGCGCCAGCAGCCTAGCCGGGCTAGCGGGAGGGGACTACGAGCAGTACTTC.